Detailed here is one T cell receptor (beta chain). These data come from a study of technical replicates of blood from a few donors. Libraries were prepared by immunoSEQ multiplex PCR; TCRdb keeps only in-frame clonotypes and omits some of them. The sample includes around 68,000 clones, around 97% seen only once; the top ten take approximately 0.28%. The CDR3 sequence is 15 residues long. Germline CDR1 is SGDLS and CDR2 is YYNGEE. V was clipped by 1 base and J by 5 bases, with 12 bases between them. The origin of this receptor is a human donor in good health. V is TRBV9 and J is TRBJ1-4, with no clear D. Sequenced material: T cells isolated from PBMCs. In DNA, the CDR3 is TGTGCCAGCAGCGTATACTCCAAAACGAATGAAAAACTGTTTTTT. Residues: CASSVYSKTNEKLFF.